The rows below give T cell receptor beta chains drawn from one sample of a study of beta chain features in type 1 diabetes. The table came from immunoSEQ multiplex PCR; TCRdb's copy has only in-frame clones and leaves some out. There are about 330,000 clones in the sample; around 10% occur only once, and more than 0.015% lies in the top ten. Specimen: naive CD4+ T cells from blood. The receptors shown here come from a woman in her twenties or thirties in good health. CDR3s include the opening cysteine and the closing phenylalanine or tryptophan. The D gene is left open where the match is weak. Part of the rows lack a size; the others show once, few, many or a class for expanded clones.

d_gene: TRBD2; j_gene: TRBJ2-7; abundance: few; v_gene: TRBV6-6; CDR3aa: CASSHFGTSGIYEQYF; CDR3nt: TGTGCCAGCAGCCACTTCGGGACTAGCGGGATTTACGAGCAGTACTTC
d_gene: TRBD2; j_gene: TRBJ2-3; abundance: .; v_gene: TRBV29-1; CDR3aa: CSGLGGPGTDTQYF; CDR3nt: TGCAGCGGCCTGGGAGGGCCGGGCACAGATACGCAGTATTTT
d_gene: .; j_gene: TRBJ1-1; abundance: .; v_gene: TRBV7-9; CDR3aa: CASSNLERSTEAFF; CDR3nt: TGTGCCAGCAGCAATCTGGAGCGGAGCACTGAAGCTTTCTTT
d_gene: TRBD2; j_gene: TRBJ2-1; abundance: .; v_gene: TRBV27; CDR3aa: CASIGSGTSIRDEQFF; CDR3nt: TGTGCCAGCATCGGAAGTGGGACTAGTATTAGAGATGAGCAGTTCTTC
d_gene: TRBD1; j_gene: TRBJ1-4; abundance: few; v_gene: TRBV4-3; CDR3aa: CASSPGQGSNEKLFF; CDR3nt: TGCGCCAGCAGCCCAGGACAGGGAAGTAATGAAAAACTGTTTTTT
d_gene: TRBD2; j_gene: TRBJ2-7; abundance: few; v_gene: TRBV9; CDR3aa: CASSADPGGYEQYF; CDR3nt: TGTGCCAGCAGCGCCGACCCGGGAGGCTACGAGCAGTACTTC
d_gene: TRBD2; j_gene: TRBJ2-5; abundance: few; v_gene: TRBV7-2; CDR3aa: CASRRGSGSPGTQYF; CDR3nt: TGTGCCAGCAGGCGGGGTAGCGGGAGCCCCGGGACCCAGTACTTC
d_gene: .; j_gene: TRBJ2-5; abundance: many; v_gene: TRBV7-9; CDR3aa: CASSFGREETQYF; CDR3nt: TGTGCCAGCAGCTTCGGCAGGGAAGAGACCCAGTACTTC
d_gene: TRBD2; j_gene: TRBJ2-3; abundance: .; v_gene: TRBV30; CDR3aa: CAWRLAGVTDTQYF; CDR3nt: TGTGCCTGGAGACTAGCGGGAGTGACAGATACGCAGTATTTT
d_gene: TRBD2; j_gene: TRBJ2-7; abundance: .; v_gene: TRBV4-2; CDR3aa: CASSRLAGEGGEQYF; CDR3nt: TGTGCCAGCAGCCGGCTAGCGGGAGAAGGAGGCGAGCAGTACTTC
d_gene: TRBD1; j_gene: TRBJ1-5; abundance: .; v_gene: TRBV28; CDR3aa: CASSSEGLWGQGSQPQHF; CDR3nt: TGTGCCAGCAGTTCCGAGGGATTGTGGGGACAGGGATCCCAGCCCCAGCATTTT
d_gene: TRBD2; j_gene: TRBJ2-1; abundance: few; v_gene: TRBV2; CDR3aa: CASSERETYNEQFF; CDR3nt: TGTGCCAGCAGTGAGCGGGAGACTTACAATGAGCAGTTCTTC
d_gene: .; j_gene: TRBJ1-1; abundance: .; v_gene: TRBV4-2; CDR3aa: CASSQGRSRTNTEAFF; CDR3nt: TGTGCCAGCAGCCAAGGGCGGTCCAGAACGAACACTGAAGCTTTCTTT
d_gene: TRBD1; j_gene: TRBJ2-7; abundance: few; v_gene: TRBV7-6; CDR3aa: CASSLGTDISYEQYF; CDR3nt: TGTGCCAGCAGCTTGGGGACAGACATCTCCTACGAGCAGTACTTC
d_gene: .; j_gene: TRBJ2-7; abundance: .; v_gene: TRBV30; CDR3aa: CAERGAGSSYEQYF; CDR3nt: TGTGCGGAGAGAGGGGCGGGGAGCTCCTACGAGCAGTACTTC
d_gene: .; j_gene: TRBJ1-3; abundance: few; v_gene: TRBV7-6; CDR3aa: CASSSGQLRSGNTIYF; CDR3nt: TGTGCCAGCAGCTCTGGACAGCTCCGCTCTGGAAACACCATATATTTT
d_gene: TRBD1; j_gene: TRBJ2-7; abundance: .; v_gene: TRBV6-5; CDR3aa: CASRPSGTVIYEQYF; CDR3nt: TGTGCCAGCAGACCCTCCGGGACAGTGATCTACGAGCAGTACTTC
d_gene: TRBD2; j_gene: TRBJ2-7; abundance: few; v_gene: TRBV14; CDR3aa: CASSQYILAGGYEQYF; CDR3nt: TGTGCCAGCAGCCAATACATACTAGCGGGAGGATACGAGCAGTACTTC
d_gene: TRBD1; j_gene: TRBJ2-7; abundance: .; v_gene: TRBV29-1; CDR3aa: CSVDPQGAEQYF; CDR3nt: TGCAGCGTTGACCCCCAGGGGGCCGAGCAGTACTTC
d_gene: TRBD2; j_gene: TRBJ2-7; abundance: few; v_gene: TRBV27; CDR3aa: CASSYYRTSTYEQYF; CDR3nt: TGTGCCAGCTCGTACTACAGGACTAGCACCTACGAGCAGTACTTC
d_gene: .; j_gene: TRBJ1-5; abundance: few; v_gene: TRBV7-2; CDR3aa: CASSLVAYSNQPQHF; CDR3nt: TGTGCCAGCAGCTTAGTGGCATACAGTAATCAGCCCCAGCATTTT
d_gene: TRBD2; j_gene: TRBJ2-1; abundance: few; v_gene: TRBV6-6; CDR3aa: CASSYGSGGEQFF; CDR3nt: TGTGCCAGCAGTTACGGATCGGGAGGTGAGCAGTTCTTC
d_gene: TRBD1; j_gene: TRBJ1-1; abundance: .; v_gene: TRBV4-3; CDR3aa: CASSHPDRDTEAFF; CDR3nt: TGCGCCAGCAGCCACCCTGACAGGGACACTGAAGCTTTCTTT
d_gene: TRBD2; j_gene: TRBJ2-7; abundance: few; v_gene: TRBV18; CDR3aa: CASRTSGSSSYEQYF; CDR3nt: TGTGCCAGCAGGACTAGCGGGTCCTCTTCCTACGAGCAGTACTTC
d_gene: TRBD1; j_gene: TRBJ2-5; abundance: .; v_gene: TRBV7-8; CDR3aa: CASSSDRGETQYF; CDR3nt: TGTGCCAGCAGCTCGGACAGGGGGGAGACCCAGTACTTC
d_gene: TRBD2; j_gene: TRBJ2-7; abundance: once; v_gene: TRBV6-1; CDR3aa: CASKRDLVDEQYF; CDR3nt: TGTGCCAGCAAGCGGGATCTCGTGGACGAGCAGTACTTC
d_gene: .; j_gene: TRBJ1-1; abundance: few; v_gene: TRBV2; CDR3aa: CASSATGTLLSFF; CDR3nt: TGTGCCAGCAGTGCGACTGGGACATTGCTAAGCTTCTTT
d_gene: .; j_gene: TRBJ1-1; abundance: .; v_gene: TRBV5-1; CDR3aa: CASSPGSGVNTEAFF; CDR3nt: TGCGCCAGCAGCCCGGGCTCAGGGGTGAACACTGAAGCTTTCTTT
d_gene: TRBD1; j_gene: TRBJ2-5; abundance: few; v_gene: TRBV28; CDR3aa: CASNPQTGGAETQYF; CDR3nt: TGTGCCAGCAATCCCCAGACAGGGGGCGCCGAGACCCAGTACTTC
d_gene: TRBD2; j_gene: TRBJ2-1; abundance: .; v_gene: TRBV9; CDR3aa: CASSELAGEAVEQFF; CDR3nt: TGTGCCAGCAGCGAACTAGCGGGAGAGGCTGTTGAGCAGTTCTTC
d_gene: TRBD2; j_gene: TRBJ2-1; abundance: .; v_gene: TRBV2; CDR3aa: CASKGGSVNEQFF; CDR3nt: TGTGCCAGCAAGGGCGGGAGTGTCAATGAGCAGTTCTTC
d_gene: .; j_gene: TRBJ2-5; abundance: few; v_gene: TRBV10-3; CDR3aa: CAISGYPQETQYF; CDR3nt: TGTGCCATCAGTGGCTACCCTCAAGAGACCCAGTACTTC
d_gene: .; j_gene: TRBJ2-7; abundance: .; v_gene: TRBV28; CDR3aa: CASSLPGLVEQYF; CDR3nt: TGTGCCAGCAGTTTACCGGGACTGGTGGAGCAGTACTTC
d_gene: TRBD2; j_gene: TRBJ2-3; abundance: .; v_gene: TRBV7-3; CDR3aa: CASSPPGLARDTQYF; CDR3nt: TGTGCCAGCAGTCCACCGGGACTAGCTAGAGATACGCAGTATTTT
d_gene: .; j_gene: TRBJ2-7; abundance: .; v_gene: TRBV18; CDR3aa: CASSPPGAYEQYF; CDR3nt: TGTGCCAGCTCACCACCAGGGGCGTACGAGCAGTACTTC
d_gene: TRBD1; j_gene: TRBJ1-5; abundance: .; v_gene: TRBV25-1; CDR3aa: CASSEYGTGVPQHF; CDR3nt: TGTGCCAGCAGTGAATACGGGACAGGGGTGCCCCAGCATTTT
d_gene: .; j_gene: TRBJ2-7; abundance: few; v_gene: TRBV5-4; CDR3aa: CASSSGQRQQYF; CDR3nt: TGTGCCAGCAGCTCCGGACAGAGACAGCAGTACTTC
d_gene: .; j_gene: TRBJ2-5; abundance: few; v_gene: TRBV7-2; CDR3aa: CASSFSGQETQYF; CDR3nt: TGTGCCAGCAGCTTCTCCGGCCAAGAGACCCAGTACTTC
d_gene: .; j_gene: TRBJ2-7; abundance: few; v_gene: TRBV29-1; CDR3aa: CSVLTETYEQYF; CDR3nt: TGCAGCGTTCTCACTGAAACCTACGAGCAGTACTTC
d_gene: TRBD1; j_gene: TRBJ2-7; abundance: few; v_gene: TRBV18; CDR3aa: CASSPTGAEEQYF; CDR3nt: TGTGCCAGCTCACCTACAGGGGCGGAAGAGCAGTACTTC
d_gene: .; j_gene: TRBJ2-2; abundance: few; v_gene: TRBV7-2; CDR3aa: CASSLVPSGELFF; CDR3nt: TGTGCCAGCAGCTTAGTGCCTAGCGGGGAGCTGTTTTTT
d_gene: TRBD1; j_gene: TRBJ1-5; abundance: once; v_gene: TRBV7-2; CDR3aa: CASSEYRGTGEPQHF; CDR3nt: TGTGCCAGCAGCGAATACAGGGGGACAGGTGAGCCCCAGCATTTT
d_gene: .; j_gene: TRBJ1-4; abundance: few; v_gene: TRBV30; CDR3aa: CAWSSQDLNEKLFF; CDR3nt: TGTGCCTGGAGTTCACAGGATCTTAATGAAAAACTGTTTTTT
d_gene: .; j_gene: TRBJ2-5; abundance: few; v_gene: TRBV19; CDR3aa: CASSLGLQETQYF; CDR3nt: TGTGCCAGTAGTTTGGGACTCCAAGAGACCCAGTACTTC
d_gene: .; j_gene: TRBJ2-6; abundance: .; v_gene: TRBV5-1; CDR3aa: CASSLIHASGANVLTF; CDR3nt: TGCGCCAGCAGCTTGATTCATGCGTCTGGGGCCAACGTCCTGACTTTC
d_gene: .; j_gene: TRBJ2-4; abundance: few; v_gene: TRBV28; CDR3aa: CASSSAWILAKNIQYF; CDR3nt: TGTGCCAGCAGTTCAGCGTGGATACTAGCCAAAAACATTCAGTACTTC
d_gene: .; j_gene: TRBJ2-2; abundance: .; v_gene: TRBV28; CDR3aa: CASSLGSPTGELFF; CDR3nt: TGTGCCAGCAGTCTCGGGAGTCCCACCGGGGAGCTGTTTTTT
d_gene: TRBD1; j_gene: TRBJ1-2; abundance: .; v_gene: TRBV30; CDR3aa: CAWSVGQGGDYGYTF; CDR3nt: TGTGCCTGGAGTGTAGGACAGGGGGGGGACTATGGCTACACCTTC
d_gene: .; j_gene: TRBJ2-1; abundance: few; v_gene: TRBV11-2; CDR3aa: CASSSGILASYNEQFF; CDR3nt: TGTGCCAGCAGCTCCGGCATACTAGCATCCTACAATGAGCAGTTCTTC
d_gene: .; j_gene: TRBJ1-2; abundance: .; v_gene: TRBV28; CDR3aa: CASRLQSYGYTF; CDR3nt: TGTGCCAGCAGGCTTCAGTCCTATGGCTACACCTTC
d_gene: .; j_gene: TRBJ2-3; abundance: few; v_gene: TRBV18; CDR3aa: CASAIFSRRDTQYF; CDR3nt: TGTGCCAGCGCAATTTTTAGCCGGAGAGATACGCAGTATTTT
d_gene: .; j_gene: TRBJ2-1; abundance: .; v_gene: TRBV5-1; CDR3aa: CASSLAGESYNEQFF; CDR3nt: TGCGCCAGCAGCTTGGCGGGAGAATCCTACAATGAGCAGTTCTTC
d_gene: TRBD1; j_gene: TRBJ2-2; abundance: .; v_gene: TRBV28; CDR3aa: CASSPGGQGYGTGELFF; CDR3nt: TGTGCCAGCAGTCCCGGGGGACAGGGATACGGCACCGGGGAGCTGTTTTTT
d_gene: .; j_gene: TRBJ2-1; abundance: .; v_gene: TRBV7-3; CDR3aa: CASSFGRQVPVDNEQFF; CDR3nt: TGTGCCAGCAGCTTTGGGCGCCAGGTGCCCGTTGACAATGAGCAGTTCTTC
d_gene: .; j_gene: TRBJ1-3; abundance: few; v_gene: TRBV18; CDR3aa: CASSPPQGGTIYF; CDR3nt: TGTGCCAGCTCACCACCTCAGGGAGGCACCATATATTTT
d_gene: TRBD2; j_gene: TRBJ2-2; abundance: few; v_gene: TRBV7-9; CDR3aa: CASSPRGGGTGELFF; CDR3nt: TGTGCCAGCAGCCCTCGGGGGGGTGGCACCGGGGAGCTGTTTTTT
d_gene: .; j_gene: TRBJ2-1; abundance: few; v_gene: TRBV7-2; CDR3aa: CASSLQNYNEQFF; CDR3nt: TGTGCCAGCAGCCTCCAGAACTACAATGAGCAGTTCTTC
d_gene: TRBD2; j_gene: TRBJ2-5; abundance: few; v_gene: TRBV6-5; CDR3aa: CASGNGLEETQYF; CDR3nt: TGTGCCAGCGGTAATGGACTAGAAGAGACCCAGTACTTC
d_gene: TRBD1; j_gene: TRBJ1-1; abundance: .; v_gene: TRBV7-2; CDR3aa: CASGGGQGNTEAFF; CDR3nt: TGTGCCAGCGGGGGGGGACAGGGGAACACTGAAGCTTTCTTT
d_gene: TRBD2; j_gene: TRBJ2-2; abundance: .; v_gene: TRBV5-4; CDR3aa: CASSTASGRATGELFF; CDR3nt: TGTGCCAGCAGTACCGCTAGCGGGAGAGCAACCGGGGAGCTGTTTTTT